The 31 T cell receptor beta chains given below trace back to one sample, sequenced in a study of blood T cells in healthy people across ages (dated by TCRdb to the mid-2010s). Receptor amplification or capture employed 5' RACE. A second PCR of roughly 6 to 11 cycles was run with a J-beta primer mix and a sample-barcoded 5' primer. TCRdb itself trimmed the public reads at Q25 with fastp, ran MiXCR and retained productive beta chains. Records with the same CDR3 protein are collapsed into one entry carrying the most frequent genes and DNA. The sample table lists some 1.8 million distinct CDR3 sequences, 35% to 50% of them with a count of one. Around 23% of the sample rests with the top ten. The sequenced material came from blood. The source is a human donor in good health.

The chain employs TRBV27 and TRBJ1-5; the D is unclear. Per the germline V gene, CDR1 is MNHEY and CDR2 is SMNVEV (reference sequence). The CDR3 has 15 amino acids. Deletions cut 0 bases from V and 9 bases from J, with 15 bases between. The CDR3 loop is CASSLSITDGSPQHF. CDR3 in DNA: TGTGCCAGCAGTTTATCGATAACTGATGGATCGCCCCAGCATTTT.

This rearrangement joins TRBV29-1 to TRBJ2-7; the D gene could be TRBD1 or TRBD2 (5 bases each). The germline V gene encodes CDR1 SQVTM and CDR2 ANQGSEA. This CDR3 is built from 13 residues. V was trimmed by 5 bases and J by 3 bases, leaving 14 bases between them. The CDR3 sequence is CSVSPGTDYEQYF. CDR3 nucleotide sequence: TGCAGCGTTTCGCCCGGGACGGACTACGAGCAGTACTTC.

This clonotype turned up a few times. The chain is built from TRBV11-3 and TRBJ1-1; D perhaps matches TRBD1 (6 bases). The V and J ends lost 3 bases and 0 bases respectively, with 11 bases between them. In germline, CDR1 is SGHNT, CDR2 YENEEA. The CDR3 runs to 15 residues. CDR3 region: CASSLRQALNTEAFF. The DNA of the CDR3 is TGTGCCAGCAGCTTGAGACAGGCACTGAACACTGAAGCTTTCTTT.

The V gene is TRBV4-3, the J gene TRBJ2-3, with 10 nucleotides matching TRBD2. Per germline, CDR1 LGHNA and CDR2 YSLEER. Germline trimming cut 4 bases from V and 0 bases from J; bases unmatched to any gene: 7. CDR3 length: 17 amino acids. CDR3 sequence (DNA): TGCGCCAGCAGCCCACTAGCGGGGCACCCAAGCACAGATACGCAGTATTTT. Translated: CASSPLAGHPSTDTQYF.

The V and J genes are TRBV6-1 and TRBJ1-2; D ambiguous. This CDR3 region has 14 residues. Trimming took 2 bases from V and 4 from J, leaving 11 bases between them. The germline gives CDR1 MNHNS, CDR2 SASEGT. CDR3 residues: CASSEWDVGYGYTF. In nucleotides, the CDR3 is TGTGCCAGCAGTGAATGGGATGTGGGCTATGGCTACACCTTC.

This clonotype has more than one count but fewer than ten. The chain has TRBV5-1 and TRBJ2-7; D may correspond to TRBD1 or TRBD2 (5 bases each). Per the germline V gene, CDR1 is SGHRS and CDR2 is YFSETQ. The V end was cut by 5 bases, the J end by 7 bases, with 25 bases between. The CDR3 totals 16 residues. The CDR3 loop reads CASSFESRDRGGEQYF. DNA for the CDR3: TGCGCCAGCAGTTTTGAATCCCGGGACCGCGGTGGGGAGCAGTACTTC. Full variable domain (missing parts from reference TRBV5-1 and TRBJ2-7): KAGVTQTPRYLIKTRGQQVTLSCSPISGHRSVSWYQQTPGQGLQFLFEYFSETQRNKGNFPGRFSGRQFSNSRSEMNVSTLELGDSALYLCASSFESRDRGGEQYFGPGTRLTVT.

The V and J genes are TRBV27 and TRBJ1-6, with 7 positions matching TRBD1. Germline CDR1 MNHEY, CDR2 SMNVEV (reference sequence). The CDR3 is 14 residues long. J was trimmed by 9 bases and V by 8 bases; bases with no gene match: 10. The CDR3 nucleotides read TGTGCCAGCCGGATTGAGTACAGGGGTTCACCCCTCCACTTT. It yields the protein CASRIEYRGSPLHF.

The chain recombines TRBV20-1 with TRBJ2-3, with 9 positions matching TRBD1. Germline values: CDR1 DFQATT, CDR2 SNEGSKA (reference sequence). The V segment lost 4 bases and the J segment 4 bases; nucleotides outside the gene matches: 6. The CDR3 contains 14 residues. In DNA form, the CDR3 reads TGCAGTGCTAAAACAGGGGGCCGAGCAGATACGCAGTATTTT. Its translation is CSAKTGGRADTQYF.

The chain uses TRBV12-5 and TRBJ2-3; D uncertain. This CDR3 comprises 14 residues. CDR1 LGHNT and CDR2 FRNRAP come from the germline V gene. Trimming removed 1 base at V and 0 bases at J, with 5 bases between. CDR3 nucleotides: TGTGCTAGTGGTTTGGGCACCAGCACAGATACGCAGTATTTT. Residues: CASGLGTSTDTQYF.

This rearrangement joins TRBV11-2 to TRBJ2-7; TRBD1 aligns across 10 bases. Germline CDR1 reads SGHAT; CDR2 reads FQNNGV. CDR3 size: 15 residues. V was clipped by 5 bases and J by 7 bases; unmatched bases: 11. The CDR3 nucleotides are TGTGCCAGCAGCATCCACGGGACAGGGGCCGATGAGCAGTACTTC. Amino acids: CASSIHGTGADEQYF.

V usage is TRBV29-1 and J usage is TRBJ2-3; D is perhaps TRBD1 (6 bases). Germline V CDR1 and CDR2: SQVTM, ANQGSEA. V lost 6 bases and J lost 2, with 12 bases in between. The length of the CDR3 is 13 residues. The chain's CDR3 is CSVRTVNTDTQYF. The CDR3 region has the DNA TGCAGCGTAAGGACAGTGAACACAGATACGCAGTATTTT.

V usage is TRBV5-1 and J usage is TRBJ2-2, with no clear D. The CDR3 runs 16 residues. Germline lookup yields CDR1 SGHRS and CDR2 YFSETQ. V dropped 0 bases and J dropped 5 bases, with 14 bases sitting between them. The CDR3 protein is CASSLATETPTGELFF. DNA for the CDR3: TGCGCCAGCAGCTTGGCCACAGAGACGCCTACCGGGGAGCTGTTTTTT.

The CDR3 loop reads CAISEGLVYGYTF. CDR3 nucleotide sequence: TGTGCCATCAGTGAGGGGTTGGTCTATGGCTACACCTTC. This sequence joins TRBV10-3 and TRBJ1-2; D not certain. The CDR3 runs to 13 residues. Per germline, CDR1 ENHRY and CDR2 SYGVKD. The ends were cut back, 2 bases at V and 4 bases at J, with 8 bases in the middle.

This clonotype appeared many times. The chain is built from TRBV2 and TRBJ2-3; D is uncertain. This CDR3 contains 12 residues. Germline-derived CDR1 and CDR2 are SNHLY and FYNNEI. The V end was cut by 4 bases, the J end by 1 base, with 3 bases between. Here the CDR3 reads CASSGRTDTQYF. The CDR3 DNA sequence: TGTGCCAGCAGTGGACGCACAGATACGCAGTATTTT.

CDR3 residues: CASRSAEGRYEQYF. The CDR3 coding sequence is TGTGCCAGCAGGTCAGCGGAGGGGCGCTACGAGCAGTACTTC. The chain recombines TRBV6-2 or TRBV6-3 with TRBJ2-5, with a weak D call TRBD2 (6 bases). The closer fit of TRBJ2-7 to the DNA end suggests the J call may be wrong. CDR3 size: 14 residues. The V gene's germline CDR1 is MNHEY and CDR2 SVGEGT.

The V gene is TRBV5-6, the J gene TRBJ1-6, with D maybe TRBD1 (6 bases). The CDR3 loop spans 16 amino acids. CDR1 is SGHDT and CDR2 is YYEEEE in the germline V gene. Trimming pared 5 bases from V and 1 base from J, leaving 13 bases between. This CDR3 is CASRPQQGSYNSPLHF. CDR3 bases: TGTGCCAGCAGACCACAACAGGGATCCTATAATTCACCCCTCCACTTT.

The chain joins TRBV7-9 to TRBJ1-1, with TRBD1 as a possible D gene (6 bases). Germline V lookup: CDR1 SEHNR, CDR2 FQNEAQ (reference sequence). The CDR3 length is 16 residues. The V gene lost 5 bases and the J gene lost 11 bases, with 27 bases spanning the gap. CDR3 region: CASSLRPGQTPFLAFF. The CDR3 nucleotides are TGTGCCAGCAGCCTCCGTCCTGGACAGACCCCATTCCTGGCTTTCTTT.

The gene calls are TRBV4-2 and TRBJ2-5; D is possibly TRBD2 (6 bases). V lost 0 bases and J lost 4, with 18 bases in between. Per the germline V gene, CDR1 is LGHNA and CDR2 is YNFKEQ. CDR3 length: 17 residues. The CDR3 nucleotides read TGTGCCAGCAGCCAAGAGAGGCGAATCCGGGGAGGAGAGACCCAGTACTTC. Translation: CASSQERRIRGGETQYF.

The gene calls are TRBV7-8 and TRBJ1-1; TRBD1 matches at 8 bases. Per the germline V gene, CDR1 is SGHVS and CDR2 is FQNEAQ. Trimming cost V 1 base and J 11 bases; bases outside gene matches: 9. This CDR3 contains 14 residues. Here the CDR3 DNA reads TGTGCCAGCAGCTTAGAATCAGGGGGCGGGGGTGCTTTCTTT. Protein product: CASSLESGGGGAFF.

This clonotype was seen a handful of times. The chain couples TRBV9 to TRBJ1-2; TRBD1 aligns across 7 bases. The CDR3 has 14 residues. With V trimmed by 6 bases and J by 3 bases, 8 bases remained unmatched. The germline V gene encodes CDR1 SGDLS and CDR2 YYNGEE. The CDR3 DNA is TGTGCCAGCACGTACAGGGGAAAGGACTATGGCTACACCTTC. It is translated as CASTYRGKDYGYTF. The whole variable domain, filled in from reference TRBV9 and TRBJ1-2, reads DSGVTQTPKHLITATGQRVTLRCSPRSGDLSVYWYQQSLDQGLQFLIQYYNGEERAKGNILERFSAQQFPDLHSELNLSSLELGDSALYFCASTYRGKDYGYTFGSGTRLTVV.

The chain couples TRBV7-2 to TRBJ2-3, with 9 bases matching TRBD2. This CDR3 has 16 amino acids. Germline V gene data show CDR1 as SGHTA and CDR2 as FQGNSA. The V segment lost 5 bases and the J segment 11 bases; nucleotides outside the gene matches: 17. The CDR3 sequence is CASSVMAGGPLSRQYF. The CDR3 DNA sequence: TGTGCCAGCAGCGTAATGGCGGGGGGGCCTCTCTCACGGCAGTATTTT. Looking up the rest from reference TRBV7-2 and TRBJ2-3 gives the full variable domain: GAGVSQSPSNKVTEKGKDVELRCDPISGHTALYWYRQSLGQGLEFLIYFQGNSAPDKSGLPSDRFSAERTGGSVSTLTIQRTQQEDSAVYLCASSVMAGGPLSRQYFGPGTRLTVL.

This clonotype has only a few counts. The chain carries TRBV7-9 and TRBJ1-1; unclear D gene. This CDR3 contains 14 residues. Trimming removed 1 base from V and 10 bases from J, with 16 bases in between. Germline V CDR1 and CDR2: SEHNR, FQNEAQ (reference sequence). The chain's CDR3 is CASSLEFSVGRAFF. The CDR3 nucleotides are TGTGCCAGCAGCTTAGAGTTTTCGGTCGGTAGAGCTTTCTTT. The full variable domain, in which reference TRBV7-9 and TRBJ1-1 provide the parts outside the CDR3, is DTGVSQNPRHKITKRGQNVTFRCDPISEHNRLYWYRQTLGQGPEFLTYFQNEAQLEKSRLLSDRFSAERPKGSFSTLEIQRTEQGDSAMYLCASSLEFSVGRAFFGQGTRLTVV.

CDR3 sequence (DNA): TGTGCCAGCAGTGCCGCACAAGGGTACCAAGAGACCCAGTACTTC. This codes for CASSAAQGYQETQYF. This chain links TRBV27 with TRBJ2-5, with no clear D. The CDR3 is 15 residues long. Germline V gene lookup returns CDR1 MNHEY and CDR2 SMNVEV (reference sequence). Between the trimmed V and J ends, which lost 5 bases and 0 bases, there was a span of 13 bases.

Notes on this clonotype: The junction differs from germline at one of its ends, possibly a read error. V usage is TRBV4-2 and J usage is TRBJ1-2; no clear D gene. The CDR3 totals 17 residues. Germline lookup yields CDR1 LGHNA and CDR2 YNFKEQ. The CDR3 is CAGSQSLAVGGNYGYTF. CDR3 nucleotide sequence: TGTGCCGGCAGCCAATCCCTCGCCGTGGGCGGAAACTATGGCTACACCTTC.

In the case of this clonotype: The junction does not match germline at one end; this may be a read error. The V call is TRBV10-3, the J call TRBJ1-1; TRBD1 aligns across 7 bases. The CDR3 extends over 15 amino acids. Germline V lookup: CDR1 ENHRY, CDR2 SYGVKD. In DNA, the CDR3 is TGTGCCATCGGTGAGTCAAACAGGGGGAACACTGAAGCTTTCTTT. As protein: CAIGESNRGNTEAFF.

Only one count was recorded for this clonotype. J is TRBJ1-2 and V is TRBV6-1; TRBD1 matches 7 bases. Trimming removed 8 bases from V and 8 bases from J; junction bases left unmatched: 8. CDR3 length equals 12 residues. Germline CDR1 MNHNS, CDR2 SASEGT. The CDR3 reads CASQGERGGYTF. CDR3 sequence (DNA): TGTGCCAGCCAGGGGGAAAGAGGCGGCTACACCTTC.

This clonotype was detected only a few times. The V call is TRBV6-2 or TRBV6-3, the J call TRBJ1-1, with D possibly being TRBD1 (6 bases). This CDR3 contains 16 residues. The V gene's germline CDR1 is MNHEY and CDR2 SVGEGT. Trimming took 2 bases from V and 1 from J, leaving 14 bases between them. CDR3 sequence reads: CASSYPRGRSNTEAFF. The CDR3, as DNA: TGTGCCAGCAGTTACCCCAGGGGCCGGTCGAACACTGAAGCTTTCTTT.

This clonotype came up a few times. The CDR3 protein is CASSAQGIPNSPLHF. DNA of the CDR3: TGTGCCAGCAGTGCACAGGGGATCCCGAATTCACCCCTCCACTTT. The chain carries TRBV9 and TRBJ1-6, with TRBD1 identical over 7 bases. The CDR3 spans 15 residues. Per germline, CDR1 SGDLS and CDR2 YYNGEE. After removal of 5 bases from V and 7 bases from J, the junction contained 9 bases not matched to a gene.

The rearrangement joins TRBV6-1 to TRBJ1-4; 7 positions agree with TRBD1. The CDR3 extends over 15 amino acids. Germline V gene sequence: CDR1 MNHNS, CDR2 SASEGT. V lost 5 bases to trimming and J lost 4 bases; unmatched junction nucleotides: 7. DNA for the CDR3: TGTGCCAGCAGTAGACGACAGGGAGTTAATGAAAAACTGTTTTTT. Amino acids: CASSRRQGVNEKLFF.

V is TRBV7-2 and J is TRBJ1-5; D is undetermined. The CDR3 has 16 amino acids. The V end lost 7 bases, the J end lost 0 bases, and 16 bases lay between the germline ends. Germline V gives CDR1 SGHTA, CDR2 FQGNSA. CDR3 protein: CASTERSGISNQPQHF. The DNA for the CDR3 is TGTGCCAGCACCGAAAGGTCAGGTATTAGCAATCAGCCCCAGCATTTT.

This clonotype was seen only once. The rearrangement joins TRBV6-6 to TRBJ2-7, with D maybe TRBD2 (6 bases). The germline CDR1 and CDR2 sequences are MNHNY and SVGAGI (reference sequence). Trimming shortened V by 11 bases and J by 0 bases, and 11 bases separated the two germline ends. The CDR3 contains 12 residues. The CDR3 bases are TGTGCCTGCGGGGCCAGCTCCTACGAGCAGTACTTC. This sequence encodes CACGASSYEQYF.